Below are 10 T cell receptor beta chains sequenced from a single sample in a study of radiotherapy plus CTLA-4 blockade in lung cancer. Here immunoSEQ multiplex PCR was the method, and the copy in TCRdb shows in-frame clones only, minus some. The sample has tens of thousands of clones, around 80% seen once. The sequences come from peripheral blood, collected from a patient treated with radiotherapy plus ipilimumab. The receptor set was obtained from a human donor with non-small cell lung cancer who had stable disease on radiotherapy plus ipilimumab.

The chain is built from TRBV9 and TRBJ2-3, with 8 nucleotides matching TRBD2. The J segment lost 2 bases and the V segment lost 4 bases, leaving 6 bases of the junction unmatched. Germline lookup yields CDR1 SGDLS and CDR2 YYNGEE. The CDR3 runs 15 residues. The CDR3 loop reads CASSYSGVYTDTQYF. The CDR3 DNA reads TGTGCCAGCAGCTATAGCGGGGTCTACACAGATACGCAGTATTTT.

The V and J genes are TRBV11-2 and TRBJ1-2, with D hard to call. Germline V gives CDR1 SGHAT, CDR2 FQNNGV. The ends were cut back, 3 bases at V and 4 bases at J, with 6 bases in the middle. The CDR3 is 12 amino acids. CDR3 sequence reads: CASSFGRYGYTF. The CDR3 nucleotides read TGTGCCAGCAGCTTCGGACGCTATGGCTACACCTTC.

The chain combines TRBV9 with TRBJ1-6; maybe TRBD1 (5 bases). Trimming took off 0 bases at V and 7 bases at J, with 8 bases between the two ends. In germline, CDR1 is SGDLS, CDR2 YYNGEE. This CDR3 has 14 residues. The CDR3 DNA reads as TGTGCCAGCAGCGTAGAACAGGCCAATTCACCCCTCCACTTT. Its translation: CASSVEQANSPLHF.

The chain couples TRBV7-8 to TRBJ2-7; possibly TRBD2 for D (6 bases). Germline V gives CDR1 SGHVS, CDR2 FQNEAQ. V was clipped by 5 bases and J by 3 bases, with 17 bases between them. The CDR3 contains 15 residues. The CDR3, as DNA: TGTGCCAGCAGCGCCCGCGGGGTAGAAAACTACGAGCAGTACGTC. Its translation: CASSARGVENYEQYV.

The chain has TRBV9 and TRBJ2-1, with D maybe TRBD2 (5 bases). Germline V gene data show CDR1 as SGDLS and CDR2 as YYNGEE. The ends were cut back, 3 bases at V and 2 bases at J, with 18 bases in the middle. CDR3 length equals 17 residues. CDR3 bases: TGTGCCAGCAGCGCCGGCCCCGGGGTTGTACCCTACAATGAGCAGTTCTTC. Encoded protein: CASSAGPGVVPYNEQFF.

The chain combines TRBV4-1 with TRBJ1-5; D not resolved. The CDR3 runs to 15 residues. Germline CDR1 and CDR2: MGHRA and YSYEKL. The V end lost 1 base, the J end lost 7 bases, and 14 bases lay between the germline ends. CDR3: CASSQGQDYGQPQHF. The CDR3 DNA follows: TGCGCCAGCAGCCAAGGCCAAGATTATGGGCAGCCCCAGCATTTT.

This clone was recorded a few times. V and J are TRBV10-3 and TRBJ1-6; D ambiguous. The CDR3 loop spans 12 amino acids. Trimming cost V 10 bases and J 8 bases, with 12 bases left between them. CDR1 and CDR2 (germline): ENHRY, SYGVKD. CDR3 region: CATNKVDSPLHF. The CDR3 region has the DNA TGTGCCACCAACAAAGTGGATTCACCCCTCCACTTT.

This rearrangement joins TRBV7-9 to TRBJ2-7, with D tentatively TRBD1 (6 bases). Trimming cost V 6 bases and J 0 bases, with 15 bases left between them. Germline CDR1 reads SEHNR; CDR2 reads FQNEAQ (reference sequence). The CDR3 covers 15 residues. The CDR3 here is CASRGGIDSSYEQYF. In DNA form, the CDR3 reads TGTGCCAGCAGAGGGGGTATCGACAGCTCCTACGAGCAGTACTTC.

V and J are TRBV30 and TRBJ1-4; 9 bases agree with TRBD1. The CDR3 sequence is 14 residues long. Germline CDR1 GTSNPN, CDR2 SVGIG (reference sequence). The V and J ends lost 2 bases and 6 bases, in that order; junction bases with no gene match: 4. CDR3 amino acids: CAWSFGTGYEKLFF. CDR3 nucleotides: TGTGCCTGGAGTTTCGGGACAGGGTATGAAAAACTGTTTTTT.

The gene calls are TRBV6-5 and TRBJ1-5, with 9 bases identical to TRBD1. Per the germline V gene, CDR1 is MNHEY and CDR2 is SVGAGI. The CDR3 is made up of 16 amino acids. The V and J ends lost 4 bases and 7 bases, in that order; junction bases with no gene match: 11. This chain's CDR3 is CASSLETGGLKQPQHF. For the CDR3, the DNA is TGTGCCAGCAGTTTAGAAACAGGGGGCTTGAAGCAGCCCCAGCATTTT.